The rows below give T cell receptor beta chains drawn from one sample of a study of shared clonotypes between healthy human individuals. Clones were sequenced by immunoSEQ multiplex PCR, and TCRdb holds only the in-frame ones, with some missing. The data hold about 2,200,000 clones, with approximately 94% observed a single time. The sequencing input was naive CD8+ T cells from PBMCs. Receptor source: a man between 18 and 35 years old in good health. Some clones in this sample may be carry-over from other donors' samples. CDR3s include the opening cysteine and the closing phenylalanine or tryptophan. Fields, in order: J gene, D gene, V gene, clone size, CDR3 protein, CDR3 DNA. D genes are given only for firm matches. The size entry is marked missing in some rows and otherwise reads once, few, many or a size class.

j_call: TRBJ1-4
d_call: TRBD1
v_call: TRBV9
clone_size: .
cdr3_aa: CASSMDREGEKLFF
cdr3_nt: TGTGCCAGCAGCATGGACAGGGAGGGTGAAAAACTGTTTTTT

j_call: TRBJ2-2
d_call: .
v_call: TRBV28
clone_size: .
cdr3_aa: CASSVPGTALGELFF
cdr3_nt: TGTGCCAGCAGTGTGCCCGGGACGGCACTCGGGGAGCTGTTTTTT

j_call: TRBJ1-3
d_call: .
v_call: TRBV15
clone_size: .
cdr3_aa: CATSRPSPGLGNTIYF
cdr3_nt: TGTGCCACCAGCAGACCCAGCCCGGGACTTGGAAACACCATATATTTT

j_call: TRBJ1-1
d_call: .
v_call: TRBV4-3
clone_size: .
cdr3_aa: CASSQDQGPNTEAFF
cdr3_nt: TGCGCCAGCAGCCAAGATCAGGGACCAAACACTGAAGCTTTCTTT

j_call: TRBJ2-7
d_call: TRBD2
v_call: TRBV6-1
clone_size: .
cdr3_aa: CASSLLAGGPYEQYF
cdr3_nt: TGTGCCAGCAGTCTACTAGCGGGAGGCCCCTACGAGCAGTACTTC

j_call: TRBJ1-1
d_call: .
v_call: TRBV25-1
clone_size: .
cdr3_aa: CASSEEGTEAFF
cdr3_nt: TGTGCCAGCAGTGAGGAGGGGACTGAAGCTTTCTTT

j_call: TRBJ1-5
d_call: .
v_call: TRBV2
clone_size: .
cdr3_aa: CASSDFRSNQPQHF
cdr3_nt: TGTGCCAGCAGTGATTTCCGGAGCAATCAGCCCCAGCATTTT

j_call: TRBJ2-5
d_call: .
v_call: TRBV7-9
clone_size: once
cdr3_aa: CASTLGGEGGEETQYF
cdr3_nt: TGTGCCAGCACCCTAGGAGGCGAAGGGGGAGAAGAGACCCAGTACTTC

j_call: TRBJ2-2
d_call: .
v_call: TRBV14
clone_size: .
cdr3_aa: CASSQGGPGELFF
cdr3_nt: TGTGCCAGCAGCCAAGGCGGGCCCGGGGAGCTGTTTTTT

j_call: TRBJ1-1
d_call: .
v_call: TRBV27
clone_size: .
cdr3_aa: CASSLGAGALNTEAFF
cdr3_nt: TGTGCCAGCAGTTTAGGGGCAGGGGCCTTGAACACTGAAGCTTTCTTT

j_call: TRBJ2-1
d_call: .
v_call: TRBV4-2
clone_size: .
cdr3_aa: CASSQGPGNEQFF
cdr3_nt: TGTGCCAGCAGCCAAGGTCCTGGGAATGAGCAGTTCTTC

j_call: TRBJ2-3
d_call: .
v_call: TRBV29-1
clone_size: .
cdr3_aa: CSVDGGPTDTQYF
cdr3_nt: TGCAGCGTTGACGGGGGGCCCACAGATACGCAGTATTTT

j_call: TRBJ2-2
d_call: .
v_call: TRBV4-3
clone_size: .
cdr3_aa: CASSQDTGNTGELFF
cdr3_nt: TGCGCCAGCAGCCAAGATACAGGGAACACCGGGGAGCTGTTTTTT

j_call: TRBJ2-5
d_call: TRBD1
v_call: TRBV2
clone_size: .
cdr3_aa: CASSEWGTGGETQYF
cdr3_nt: TGTGCCAGCAGTGAATGGGGGACAGGGGGAGAGACCCAGTACTTC

j_call: TRBJ2-1
d_call: .
v_call: TRBV5-8
clone_size: .
cdr3_aa: CASSPVLIVSYNEQFF
cdr3_nt: TGTGCCAGCAGCCCCGTTCTTATTGTGTCCTACAATGAGCAGTTCTTC

j_call: TRBJ2-1
d_call: .
v_call: TRBV7-3
clone_size: .
cdr3_aa: CASSLIADRRDNEQFF
cdr3_nt: TGTGCCAGCAGCTTAATAGCGGACAGGAGGGACAATGAGCAGTTCTTC

j_call: TRBJ2-4
d_call: .
v_call: TRBV19
clone_size: once
cdr3_aa: CASSIDTEGAKNIQYF
cdr3_nt: TGTGCCAGTAGTATAGATACCGAAGGGGCCAAAAACATTCAGTACTTC

j_call: TRBJ2-1
d_call: .
v_call: TRBV5-4
clone_size: .
cdr3_aa: CASSLTGSNEQFF
cdr3_nt: TGTGCCAGCAGCTTGACAGGGAGCAATGAGCAGTTCTTC

j_call: TRBJ2-7
d_call: .
v_call: TRBV13
clone_size: .
cdr3_aa: CASSLDSLQYF
cdr3_nt: TGTGCCAGCAGCTTAGATTCTCTTCAGTACTTC

j_call: TRBJ1-1
d_call: TRBD1
v_call: TRBV7-9
clone_size: .
cdr3_aa: CASSFQGGWTEAFF
cdr3_nt: TGTGCCAGCAGCTTCCAGGGGGGATGGACTGAAGCTTTCTTT

j_call: TRBJ1-1
d_call: .
v_call: TRBV5-4
clone_size: .
cdr3_aa: CASSLGPGNTEAFF
cdr3_nt: TGTGCCAGCAGCTTGGGGCCAGGTAACACTGAAGCTTTCTTT

j_call: TRBJ2-1
d_call: .
v_call: TRBV7-2
clone_size: .
cdr3_aa: CASSSRDSDEQFF
cdr3_nt: TGTGCCAGCAGCTCCCGGGACTCCGATGAGCAGTTCTTC

j_call: TRBJ1-2
d_call: .
v_call: TRBV6-6
clone_size: .
cdr3_aa: CASSPLTGNYGYTF
cdr3_nt: TGTGCCAGCAGTCCATTGACGGGGAACTATGGCTACACCTTC

j_call: TRBJ2-6
d_call: .
v_call: TRBV7-9
clone_size: .
cdr3_aa: CASSSSGTGANVLTF
cdr3_nt: TGTGCCAGCAGCTCTTCAGGGACCGGGGCCAACGTCCTGACTTTC

j_call: TRBJ2-7
d_call: .
v_call: TRBV9
clone_size: .
cdr3_aa: CASSVDGSFHEQYF
cdr3_nt: TGTGCCAGCAGCGTAGATGGTAGTTTCCACGAGCAGTACTTC

j_call: TRBJ2-7
d_call: .
v_call: TRBV23-1
clone_size: .
cdr3_aa: CASRVRAPARGCAYEQYF
cdr3_nt: TGCGCCAGCAGGGTTCGGGCCCCCGCACGGGGGTGTGCTTACGAGCAGTACTTC

j_call: TRBJ1-2
d_call: TRBD1
v_call: TRBV20-1
clone_size: .
cdr3_aa: CSAGTDYGYTF
cdr3_nt: TGCAGTGCTGGGACAGACTATGGCTACACCTTC

j_call: TRBJ1-3
d_call: .
v_call: TRBV9
clone_size: .
cdr3_aa: CASSIRGLSGNTIYF
cdr3_nt: TGTGCCAGCAGTATACGCGGTCTCTCTGGAAACACCATATATTTT

j_call: TRBJ2-7
d_call: TRBD1
v_call: TRBV4-2
clone_size: .
cdr3_aa: CASSQGVGQGLYEQYF
cdr3_nt: TGTGCCAGCAGCCAAGGGGTCGGACAGGGACTCTACGAGCAGTACTTC

j_call: TRBJ2-1
d_call: TRBD2
v_call: TRBV30
clone_size: .
cdr3_aa: CACQTSGHYNEQFF
cdr3_nt: TGTGCCTGCCAAACTAGCGGGCATTACAATGAGCAGTTCTTC

j_call: TRBJ2-7
d_call: .
v_call: TRBV28
clone_size: .
cdr3_aa: CASSLFRDRFLEQYF
cdr3_nt: TGTGCCAGCAGTTTATTCCGGGATCGGTTTTTGGAGCAGTACTTC

j_call: TRBJ1-2
d_call: .
v_call: TRBV7-8
clone_size: .
cdr3_aa: CASSYEIRGFNYGYTF
cdr3_nt: TGTGCCAGCAGCTATGAGATCAGGGGTTTTAACTATGGCTACACCTTC

j_call: TRBJ1-6
d_call: TRBD1
v_call: TRBV5-4
clone_size: .
cdr3_aa: CASSQGDRRGGPNSPLHF
cdr3_nt: TGTGCCAGCAGCCAAGGGGACCGACGAGGGGGCCCGAATTCACCCCTCCACTTT

j_call: TRBJ2-7
d_call: .
v_call: TRBV29-1
clone_size: .
cdr3_aa: CSVEIGAGGGYEQYF
cdr3_nt: TGCAGCGTTGAAATTGGGGCAGGGGGAGGTTACGAGCAGTACTTC

j_call: TRBJ1-5
d_call: .
v_call: TRBV27
clone_size: .
cdr3_aa: CASSLVGGPEPQHF
cdr3_nt: TGTGCCAGCAGTTTGGTCGGGGGCCCGGAACCCCAGCATTTT

j_call: TRBJ2-5
d_call: TRBD2
v_call: TRBV4-1
clone_size: .
cdr3_aa: CASSQVTREGLGETQYF
cdr3_nt: TGCGCCAGCAGCCAAGTTACGCGGGAGGGCCTAGGGGAGACCCAGTACTTC

j_call: TRBJ2-1
d_call: .
v_call: TRBV21-1
clone_size: .
cdr3_aa: CASSYGTSGRALYNEQFF
cdr3_nt: TGTGCCAGCAGTTATGGGACTAGCGGGAGGGCCCTCTACAATGAGCAGTTCTTC

j_call: TRBJ1-5
d_call: .
v_call: TRBV28
clone_size: .
cdr3_aa: CASSELGNQPQHF
cdr3_nt: TGTGCCAGCAGTGAACTCGGCAATCAGCCCCAGCATTTT

j_call: TRBJ2-7
d_call: TRBD2
v_call: TRBV7-2
clone_size: .
cdr3_aa: CASSGVPGTSNEQYF
cdr3_nt: TGTGCCAGCAGCGGAGTGCCCGGGACTAGCAACGAGCAGTACTTC

j_call: TRBJ1-1
d_call: TRBD1
v_call: TRBV13
clone_size: .
cdr3_aa: CASSPGQGGYTEAFF
cdr3_nt: TGTGCCAGCAGCCCAGGACAGGGCGGGTACACTGAAGCTTTCTTT

j_call: TRBJ2-2
d_call: TRBD1
v_call: TRBV5-6
clone_size: .
cdr3_aa: CASSSIFSGTEVRAGELFF
cdr3_nt: TGTGCCAGCAGCTCGATTTTCTCCGGGACAGAAGTAAGGGCCGGGGAGCTGTTTTTT

j_call: TRBJ2-7
d_call: TRBD2
v_call: TRBV10-1
clone_size: .
cdr3_aa: CASSQGIAGTYEQYF
cdr3_nt: TGCGCCAGCAGCCAGGGAATAGCGGGAACCTACGAGCAGTACTTC